A selection of T cell receptor beta chains follows, all from one sample in a study of human T cells and chemical hapten exposure. One entry per CDR3 protein, called by TCRdb with MiXCR from the RACE reads. The data show about 82,000 distinct CDR3 sequences, 10% to 15% seen once. The sequencing used whole blood, collected in connection with sensitization to the hapten diphenylcyclopropenone (DPC). Receptor source: a woman between 50 and 59 years old with alopecia areata. Some clones in this sample may be carry-over from other donors' samples. Each CDR3 is given with its conserved first and last residue. Fields, in order: J gene, clone size, V gene, D gene, CDR3 length, CDR3 protein, CDR3 DNA. A D gene is named only where the DNA matches it firmly. The listing skips clone size in some rows; elsewhere it reads once, few, many or a size class.

TRBJ2-3 NA TRBV29-1 TRBD1 13 CSGRQGATDTQYF TGCAGCGGAAGACAGGGAGCGACAGATACGCAGTATTTT
TRBJ2-3 many TRBV11-2 NA 14 CASSFPTSTDTQYF TGTGCCAGCAGCTTTCCCACTAGCACAGATACGCAGTATTTT
TRBJ1-5 NA TRBV19 TRBD1 15 CASKDRGRSSQPQHF TGTGCCAGTAAGGACAGGGGGCGAAGTTCTCAGCCCCAGCATTTT
TRBJ1-1 many TRBV7-6 NA 17 CASSVLRTERLNTEAFF TGTGCCAGCAGCGTCCTGCGGACAGAAAGATTGAACACTGAAGCTTTCTTT
TRBJ2-2 many TRBV11-2 TRBD2 16 CASSQGPSGNTGELFF TGTGCCAGCAGCCAGGGCCCTAGCGGGAACACCGGGGAGCTGTTTTTT
TRBJ2-5 NA TRBV10-3 NA 11 CATSSGETQYF TGTGCCACGTCAAGCGGAGAGACCCAGTACTTC
TRBJ1-4 NA TRBV6-1 NA 16 CASIMGQVGRSEKLFF TGTGCCAGCATCATGGGGCAGGTTGGGAGGAGTGAAAAACTGTTTTTT
TRBJ2-7 many TRBV5-4 TRBD1 14 CASSLVGGDYEQYF TGTGCCAGCAGCTTGGTAGGGGGCGACTACGAGCAGTACTTC
TRBJ2-3 NA TRBV3-1 TRBD2 18 CASSQLGTSGTSTDTQYF TGTGCCAGCAGCCAACTCGGGACTAGCGGGACTAGCACAGATACGCAGTATTTT
TRBJ2-7 few TRBV27 TRBD2 15 CASSLWGGQSYEQYF TGTGCCAGCAGTTTATGGGGGGGTCAGTCCTACGAGCAGTACTTC
TRBJ2-7 few TRBV18 TRBD1 14 CASSPPGQNYEQYF TGTGCCAGCTCACCACCGGGACAGAACTACGAGCAGTACTTC
TRBJ2-1 NA TRBV6-4 TRBD1 16 CASSDSDRGTYNEQFF TGTGCCAGCAGTGACTCTGACAGGGGCACCTACAATGAGCAGTTCTTC
TRBJ2-3 many TRBV10-3 NA 14 CAISSGTNTDTQYF TGTGCCATCAGTTCCGGGACCAACACAGATACGCAGTATTTT
TRBJ1-4 many TRBV2 NA 16 CASSLEGGATNEKLFF TGTGCCAGCAGCCTCGAGGGGGGTGCAACTAATGAAAAACTGTTTTTT
TRBJ2-1 few TRBV7-9 NA 16 CASSFAGTSSRNEQFF TGTGCCAGCAGCTTCGCCGGGACATCGAGTCGCAATGAGCAGTTCTTC
TRBJ2-7 NA TRBV2 NA 15 CASSEAGVLSYEQYF TGTGCCAGCAGTGAAGCCGGGGTCCTGAGCTACGAGCAGTACTTC
TRBJ2-5 NA TRBV7-8 NA 14 CASSLEVYQETQYF TGTGCCAGCAGCTTAGAGGTCTACCAAGAGACCCAGTACTTC
TRBJ2-4 many TRBV18 TRBD2 16 CASSPTSGTLKNIQYF TGTGCCAGCTCACCGACTAGCGGGACCCTCAAAAACATTCAGTACTTC
TRBJ2-2 few TRBV28 NA 15 CASSFVGSVTGELFF TGTGCCAGCAGTTTCGTTGGGAGTGTCACCGGGGAGCTGTTTTTT
TRBJ2-2 NA TRBV5-4 NA 14 CASSSRQVTGELFF TGTGCCAGCAGCTCACGACAGGTCACCGGGGAGCTGTTTTTT
TRBJ2-4 many TRBV7-9 TRBD1 15 CASSRTGDPKNIQYF TGTGCCAGCAGCAGGACAGGGGACCCCAAAAACATTCAGTACTTC
TRBJ1-1 many TRBV11-2 TRBD1 14 CASSSNRGKVEAFF TGTGCCAGCAGCTCCAACAGGGGCAAGGTTGAAGCTTTCTTT
TRBJ2-7 NA TRBV29-1 TRBD2 13 CSVASGLGYEQYF TGCAGCGTTGCCTCCGGACTAGGATACGAGCAGTACTTC
TRBJ2-3 few TRBV6-5 TRBD2 18 CASSGTPLAGEITDTQYF TGTGCCAGCAGCGGAACCCCCTTAGCGGGAGAGATCACAGATACGCAGTATTTT
TRBJ1-2 many TRBV6-6 NA 14 CASSYSEGLYGYTF TGTGCCAGCAGTTACTCGGAGGGACTCTATGGCTACACCTTC
TRBJ2-5 few TRBV12-3/TRBV12-4 TRBD1 15 CASSPPTGWLETQYF TGTGCCAGCAGTCCACCGACAGGGTGGTTAGAGACCCAGTACTTC
TRBJ2-4 few TRBV6-1 TRBD2 15 CASSEDGTSVNIQYF TGTGCCAGCAGTGAAGATGGGACTAGCGTAAACATTCAGTACTTC
TRBJ2-7 NA TRBV11-2 NA 15 CASSLGSGSYYEQYF TGTGCCAGCAGCTTAGGGTCCGGGAGCTACTACGAGCAGTACTTC
TRBJ1-5 NA TRBV2 TRBD1 18 CASSDGFRGQGSNQPQHF TGTGCCAGCAGTGATGGGTTTAGGGGACAGGGCAGCAATCAGCCCCAGCATTTT
TRBJ2-1 many TRBV5-4 NA 16 CASSYKGTLVGNEQFF TGTGCCAGCAGCTATAAGGGGACCCTTGTGGGCAATGAGCAGTTCTTC
TRBJ1-1 NA TRBV12-3/TRBV12-4 TRBD1 13 CASSPGGLTEAFF TGTGCCAGCAGCCCAGGGGGATTGACTGAAGCTTTCTTT
TRBJ2-7 many TRBV6-2/TRBV6-3 TRBD1 13 CASSNRGSGEQYF TGTGCCAGCAGTAACAGGGGTTCGGGCGAGCAGTACTTC
TRBJ2-2 many TRBV6-5 NA 17 CASSYSGTPKNTGELFF TGTGCCAGCAGTTACTCCGGGACTCCTAAGAACACCGGGGAGCTGTTTTTT
TRBJ2-5 NA TRBV19 TRBD2 14 CASSMYGTTETQYF TGTGCCAGTAGTATGTATGGGACTACAGAGACCCAGTACTTC
TRBJ1-1 NA TRBV6-6 TRBD1 14 CASGPGQTNTEAFF TGTGCCAGCGGTCCGGGACAGACGAACACTGAAGCTTTCTTT
TRBJ2-3 NA TRBV6-5 TRBD1 15 CASSKRTGGTDTQYF TGTGCCAGCAGTAAAAGGACAGGGGGCACAGATACGCAGTATTTT
TRBJ2-3 NA TRBV11-2 NA 14 CASSLELRSDTQYF TGTGCCAGCAGCTTAGAATTGAGGTCAGATACGCAGTATTTT
TRBJ2-1 NA TRBV7-3 TRBD2 13 CASSDGLAAEQFF TGTGCCAGCAGCGACGGACTAGCAGCCGAGCAGTTCTTC
TRBJ2-1 few TRBV9 NA 13 CASSPQVRNEQFF TGTGCCAGCAGCCCCCAGGTTCGTAATGAGCAGTTCTTC
TRBJ2-1 few TRBV21-1 NA 13 CASSQRERNEQFF TGTGCCAGCAGCCAGCGGGAGCGCAATGAGCAGTTCTTC
TRBJ2-2 few TRBV9 NA 14 CASSGIRDTGELFF TGTGCCAGCAGCGGTATAAGGGACACCGGGGAGCTGTTTTTT
TRBJ1-5 many TRBV12-3/TRBV12-4 NA 12 CASSFRRQPQHF TGTGCCAGCAGTTTCCGAAGGCAGCCCCAGCATTTT
TRBJ2-3 few TRBV27 NA 16 CASSLRKAGGTDTQYF TGTGCCAGCAGTTTACGAAAAGCGGGTGGCACAGATACGCAGTATTTT
TRBJ1-5 NA TRBV20-1 NA 12 CSARGRGQPQHF TGCAGTGCTAGAGGGAGGGGTCAGCCCCAGCATTTT
TRBJ2-5 many TRBV29-1 NA 13 CSVEVVARETRYF TGCAGCGTTGAAGTCGTTGCACGAGAAACTAGGTACTTC
TRBJ1-2 many TRBV3-1 NA 13 CASSQGKNYGYTF TGTGCCAGCAGCCAAGGGAAGAACTATGGCTACACCTTC
TRBJ2-1 NA TRBV11-2 TRBD2 15 CASSRGTSGVIEQFF TGTGCCAGCAGCCGGGGGACTAGCGGGGTCATTGAGCAGTTCTTC